The next 3 T cell receptor beta chains were all read from a single sample in a study of vaccination effects on CD4 cells after COVID-19 (dated by TCRdb to 2022 to 2024). Libraries were built with the immunoSEQ multiplex PCR assay. TCRdb's version of the immuneACCESS table is confined to in-frame rearrangements and falls short of the full clone set. An unresolved V gene accounts for under half of the shortfall where checked; the remainder is of unknown origin. The sample table holds 25,000 to 35,000 clones, of which more than 60% were seen once. The ten largest make up 28% of the sample. These receptors' antigens are unknown. To identify antigen-specific CD4+ T cell clonotypes by their expansion, the ViraFEST assay first stimulated PBMC with viral peptide pools and then applied TCR sequencing. After around eleven days of culture, CD4+ T cells were isolated with the EasySep CD4+ T cell isolation kit. Convalescent patients had PCR-confirmed SARS-CoV-2 infection between March and December 2020, before Alpha, Beta and Delta variants emerged in the United States.

The sample consisted of CD4+ T cells from PBMCs cultured with a peptide pool, taken before COVID-19 vaccination. The source is a human donor who had a prior SARS-CoV-2 infection.

The chain has TRBV5-4 and TRBJ2-7; TRBD1 aligns across 7 bases. The CDR3 is 16 residues long. V lost 0 bases to trimming and J lost 2 bases; unmatched junction nucleotides: 8. The germline CDR1 and CDR2 sequences are SGHNT and YYREEE (reference sequence). The CDR3 is CASSLAPDRSTYEQYF. In DNA form, the CDR3 reads TGTGCCAGCAGCTTGGCCCCGGACAGGAGTACCTACGAGCAGTACTTC.

The chain links TRBV10-3 to TRBJ1-4; 9 bases agree with TRBD1. The V gene end was trimmed by 3 bases and the J gene end by 7 bases; junction bases not matched to a gene: 18. The germline V gene encodes CDR1 ENHRY and CDR2 SYGVKD. The CDR3 runs to 19 residues. The DNA of the CDR3 is TGTGCCATCAGTGAACCGGGACAGGGCTCTGATAATGTGTTTGAAAAACTGTTTTTT. Amino acid sequence: CAISEPGQGSDNVFEKLFF.

This rearrangement joins TRBV5-1 to TRBJ2-3, with D possibly being TRBD1 (5 bases). V lost 0 bases to trimming and J lost 5 bases, with 16 bases between them. The CDR3 totals 16 residues. Per germline, CDR1 SGHRS and CDR2 YFSETQ. CDR3 nucleotide sequence: TGCGCCAGCAGCTTGGACCCCCAGGGCCCGGAAGATACGCAGTATTTT. This encodes CASSLDPQGPEDTQYF.